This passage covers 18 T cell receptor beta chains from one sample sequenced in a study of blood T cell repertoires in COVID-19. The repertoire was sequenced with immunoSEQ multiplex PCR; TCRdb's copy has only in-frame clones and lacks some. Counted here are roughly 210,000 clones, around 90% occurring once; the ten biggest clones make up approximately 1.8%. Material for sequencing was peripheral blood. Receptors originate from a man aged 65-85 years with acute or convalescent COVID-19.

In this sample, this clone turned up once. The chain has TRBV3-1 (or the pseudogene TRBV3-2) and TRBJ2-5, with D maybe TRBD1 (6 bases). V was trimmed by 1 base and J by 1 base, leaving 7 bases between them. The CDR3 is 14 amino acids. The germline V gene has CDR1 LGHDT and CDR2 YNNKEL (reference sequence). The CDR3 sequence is CASSQGTVQETQYF. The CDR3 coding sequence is TGTGCCAGCAGCCAAGGGACAGTCCAAGAGACCCAGTACTTC.

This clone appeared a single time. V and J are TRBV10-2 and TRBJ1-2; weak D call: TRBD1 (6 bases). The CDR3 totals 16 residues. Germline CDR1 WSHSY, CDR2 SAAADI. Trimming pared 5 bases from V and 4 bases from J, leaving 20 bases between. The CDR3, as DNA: TGCGCCAGCAGTCCTTATAAGGCAGGGGAAAGCTATGGCTACACCTTC. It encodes CASSPYKAGESYGYTF.

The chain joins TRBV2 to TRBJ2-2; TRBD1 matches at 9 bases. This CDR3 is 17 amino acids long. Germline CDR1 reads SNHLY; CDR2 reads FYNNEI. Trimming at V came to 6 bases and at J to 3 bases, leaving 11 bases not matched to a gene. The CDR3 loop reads CASRPGTGSRHTGELFF. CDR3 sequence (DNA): TGTGCCAGCAGACCCGGGACAGGGTCCAGGCACACCGGGGAGCTGTTTTTT.

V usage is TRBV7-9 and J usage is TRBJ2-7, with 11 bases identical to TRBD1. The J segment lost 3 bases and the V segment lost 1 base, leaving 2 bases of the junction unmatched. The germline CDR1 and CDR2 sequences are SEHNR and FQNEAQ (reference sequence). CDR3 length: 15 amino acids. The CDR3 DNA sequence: TGTGCCAGCAGCTTAGGGACAGGGGGCAGCTACGAGCAGTACTTC. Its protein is CASSLGTGGSYEQYF.

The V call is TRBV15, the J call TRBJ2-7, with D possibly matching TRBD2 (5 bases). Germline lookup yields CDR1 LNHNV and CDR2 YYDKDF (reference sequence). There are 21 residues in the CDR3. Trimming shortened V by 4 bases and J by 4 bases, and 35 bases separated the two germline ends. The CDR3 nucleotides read TGTGCCACCAGCATAACGCGTGAGACCAGCGGCGGAAGCAGATACGAATACGAGCAGTACTTC. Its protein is CATSITRETSGGSRYEYEQYF.

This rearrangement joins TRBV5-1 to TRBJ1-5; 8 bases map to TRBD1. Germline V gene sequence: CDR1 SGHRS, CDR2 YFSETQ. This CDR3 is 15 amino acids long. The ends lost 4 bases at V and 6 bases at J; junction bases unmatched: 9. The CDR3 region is CASSTGAGGGQPQHF. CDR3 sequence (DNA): TGCGCCAGCAGCACAGGGGCAGGGGGCGGTCAGCCCCAGCATTTT. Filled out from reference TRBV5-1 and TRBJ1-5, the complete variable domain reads KAGVTQTPRYLIKTRGQQVTLSCSPISGHRSVSWYQQTPGQGLQFLFEYFSETQRNKGNFPGRFSGRQFSNSRSEMNVSTLELGDSALYLCASSTGAGGGQPQHFGDGTRLSIL.

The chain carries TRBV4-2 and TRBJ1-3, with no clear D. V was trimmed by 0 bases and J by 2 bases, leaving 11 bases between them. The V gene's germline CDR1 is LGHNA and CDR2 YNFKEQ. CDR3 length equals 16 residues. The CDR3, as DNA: TGTGCCAGCAGCCAAGATCGGGAATACCCTGGAAACACCATATATTTT. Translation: CASSQDREYPGNTIYF.

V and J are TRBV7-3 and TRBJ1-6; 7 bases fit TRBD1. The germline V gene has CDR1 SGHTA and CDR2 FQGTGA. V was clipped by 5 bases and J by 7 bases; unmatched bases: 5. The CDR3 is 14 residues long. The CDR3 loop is CASSRQGSNSPLHF. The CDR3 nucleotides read TGTGCCAGCAGCAGACAGGGTTCCAATTCACCCCTCCACTTT.

The CDR3 nucleotides read TGTGCCATCAGTGAGCCCGGCCATGGGGCTTACAATGAGCAGTTCTTC. Amino acid sequence: CAISEPGHGAYNEQFF. The V and J genes are TRBV10-3 and TRBJ2-1; possibly TRBD1 for D (5 bases). The germline gives CDR1 ENHRY, CDR2 SYGVKD. CDR3 size: 16 residues. V was pared by 2 bases and J by 4 bases, with 15 bases between.

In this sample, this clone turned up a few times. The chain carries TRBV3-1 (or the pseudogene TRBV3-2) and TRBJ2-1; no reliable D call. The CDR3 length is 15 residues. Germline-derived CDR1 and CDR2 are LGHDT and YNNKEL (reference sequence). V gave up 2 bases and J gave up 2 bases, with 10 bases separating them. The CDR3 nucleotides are TGTGCCAGCAGCCAACCCCCGGGTACCTACAATGAGCAGTTCTTC. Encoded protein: CASSQPPGTYNEQFF.

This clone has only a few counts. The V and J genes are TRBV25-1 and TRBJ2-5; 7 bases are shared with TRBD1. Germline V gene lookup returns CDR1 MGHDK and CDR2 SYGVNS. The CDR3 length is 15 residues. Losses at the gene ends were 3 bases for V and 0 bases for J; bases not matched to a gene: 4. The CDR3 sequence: CASSELGTDQETQYF. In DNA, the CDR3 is TGTGCCAGCAGTGAGCTCGGGACAGACCAAGAGACCCAGTACTTC.

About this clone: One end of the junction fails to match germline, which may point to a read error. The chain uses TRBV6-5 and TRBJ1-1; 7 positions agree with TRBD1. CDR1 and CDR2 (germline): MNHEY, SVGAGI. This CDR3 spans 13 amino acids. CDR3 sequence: CASSLETGTETFF. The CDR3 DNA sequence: TGTGCCAGCAGCCTGGAGACAGGGACTGAAACTTTCTTT.

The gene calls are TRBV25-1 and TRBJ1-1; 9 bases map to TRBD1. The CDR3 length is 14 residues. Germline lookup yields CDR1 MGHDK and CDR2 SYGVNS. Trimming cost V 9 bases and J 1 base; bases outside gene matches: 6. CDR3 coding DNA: TGTGCCAGGAAAACAGGGGGCTGGAACACTGAAGCTTTCTTT. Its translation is CARKTGGWNTEAFF.

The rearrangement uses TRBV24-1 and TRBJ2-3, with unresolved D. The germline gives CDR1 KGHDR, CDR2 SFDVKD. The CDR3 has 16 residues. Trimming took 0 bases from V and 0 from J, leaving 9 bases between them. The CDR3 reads CATSDLNSLSTDTQYF. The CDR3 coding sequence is TGTGCCACCAGTGATTTGAACAGTCTGAGCACAGATACGCAGTATTTT.

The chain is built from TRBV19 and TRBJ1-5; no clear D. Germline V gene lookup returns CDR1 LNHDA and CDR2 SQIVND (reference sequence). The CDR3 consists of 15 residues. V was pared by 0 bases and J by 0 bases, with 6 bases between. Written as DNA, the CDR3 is TGTGCCAGTAGTATAGAAGCAAATAGCAATCAGCCCCAGCATTTT. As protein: CASSIEANSNQPQHF.

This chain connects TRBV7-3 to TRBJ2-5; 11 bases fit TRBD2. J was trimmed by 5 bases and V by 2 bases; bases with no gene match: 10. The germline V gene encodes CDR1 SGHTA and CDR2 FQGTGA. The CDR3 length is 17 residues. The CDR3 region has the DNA TGTGCCAGCAGCTTATCCCCTAGCGGGAGGAATGGGGAGACCCAGTACTTC. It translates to CASSLSPSGRNGETQYF.

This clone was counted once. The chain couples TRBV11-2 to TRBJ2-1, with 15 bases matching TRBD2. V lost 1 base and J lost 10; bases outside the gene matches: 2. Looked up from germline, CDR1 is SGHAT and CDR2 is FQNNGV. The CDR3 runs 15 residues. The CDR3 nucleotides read TGTGCCAGCAGCTTAGCCGGGACTAGCGGGAGGGAGCAGTTCTTC. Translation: CASSLAGTSGREQFF.

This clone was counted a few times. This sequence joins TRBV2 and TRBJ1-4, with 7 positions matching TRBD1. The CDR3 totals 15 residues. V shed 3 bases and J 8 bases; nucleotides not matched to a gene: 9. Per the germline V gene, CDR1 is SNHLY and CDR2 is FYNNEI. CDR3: CASSDLNRGNEKLFF. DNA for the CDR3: TGTGCCAGCAGTGATTTAAACAGGGGAAACGAAAAACTGTTTTTT. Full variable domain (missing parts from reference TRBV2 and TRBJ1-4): EPEVTQTPSHQVTQMGQEVILRCVPISNHLYFYWYRQILGQKVEFLVSFYNNEISEKSEIFDDQFSVERPDGSNFTLKIRSTKLEDSAMYFCASSDLNRGNEKLFFGSGTQLSVL.